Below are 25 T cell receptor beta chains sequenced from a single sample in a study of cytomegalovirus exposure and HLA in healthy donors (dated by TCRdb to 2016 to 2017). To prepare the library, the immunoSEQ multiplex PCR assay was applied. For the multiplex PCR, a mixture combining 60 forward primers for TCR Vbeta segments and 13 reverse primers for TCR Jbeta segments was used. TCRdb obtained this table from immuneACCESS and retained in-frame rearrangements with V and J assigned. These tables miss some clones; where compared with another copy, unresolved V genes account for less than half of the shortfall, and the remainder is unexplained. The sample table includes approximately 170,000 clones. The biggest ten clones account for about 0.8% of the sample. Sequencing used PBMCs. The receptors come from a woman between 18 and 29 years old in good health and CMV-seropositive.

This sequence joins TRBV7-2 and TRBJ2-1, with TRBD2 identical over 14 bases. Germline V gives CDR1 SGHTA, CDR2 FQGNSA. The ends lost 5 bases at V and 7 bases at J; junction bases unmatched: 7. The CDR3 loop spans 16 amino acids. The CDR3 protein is CASSPPGLAGGNEQFF. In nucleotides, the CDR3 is TGTGCCAGCAGCCCCCCCGGACTAGCGGGAGGTAATGAGCAGTTCTTC.

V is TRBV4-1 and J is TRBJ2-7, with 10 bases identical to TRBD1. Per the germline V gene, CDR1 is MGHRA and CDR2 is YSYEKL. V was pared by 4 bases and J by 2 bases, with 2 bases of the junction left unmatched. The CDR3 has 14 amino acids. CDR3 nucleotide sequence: TGCGCCAGCAGCCGGGGACAGGGGACCTACGAGCAGTACTTC. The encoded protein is CASSRGQGTYEQYF.

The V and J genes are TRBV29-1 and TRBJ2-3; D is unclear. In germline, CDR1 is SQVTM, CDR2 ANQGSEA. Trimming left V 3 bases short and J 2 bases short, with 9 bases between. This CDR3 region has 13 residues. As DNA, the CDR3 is TGCAGCGTTGAGGTCAGGTTCACAGATACGCAGTATTTT. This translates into CSVEVRFTDTQYF.

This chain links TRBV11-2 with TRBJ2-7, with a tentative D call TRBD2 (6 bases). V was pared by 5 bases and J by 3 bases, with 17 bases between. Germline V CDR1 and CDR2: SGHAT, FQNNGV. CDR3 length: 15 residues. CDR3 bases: TGTGCCAGCAGCCCGAGGGGAGGACTTTTCTACGAGCAGTACTTC. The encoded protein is CASSPRGGLFYEQYF.

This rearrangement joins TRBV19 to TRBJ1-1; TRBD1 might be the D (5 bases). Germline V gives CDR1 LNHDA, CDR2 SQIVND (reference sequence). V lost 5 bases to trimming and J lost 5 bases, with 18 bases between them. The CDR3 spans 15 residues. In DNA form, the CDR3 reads TGTGCCAGTAGTCCTCGGGGGAGGGGATTGACTGAAGCTTTCTTT. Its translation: CASSPRGRGLTEAFF.

The CDR3 sequence is CASSLILAGGFDEQFF. The CDR3 nucleotides read TGTGCCAGCAGCTTGATCCTAGCGGGAGGCTTCGATGAGCAGTTCTTC. The rearrangement joins TRBV11-2 to TRBJ2-1, with TRBD2 identical over 11 bases. Per the germline V gene, CDR1 is SGHAT and CDR2 is FQNNGV. Germline trimming cut 3 bases from V and 8 bases from J; bases unmatched to any gene: 9. The CDR3 covers 16 residues.

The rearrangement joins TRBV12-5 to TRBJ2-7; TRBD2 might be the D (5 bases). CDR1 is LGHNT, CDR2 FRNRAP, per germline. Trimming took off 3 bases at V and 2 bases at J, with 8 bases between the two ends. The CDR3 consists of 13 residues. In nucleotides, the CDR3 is TGTGCTAGTGGTTTCTGGGGAGCCTACGAGCAGTACTTC. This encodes CASGFWGAYEQYF.

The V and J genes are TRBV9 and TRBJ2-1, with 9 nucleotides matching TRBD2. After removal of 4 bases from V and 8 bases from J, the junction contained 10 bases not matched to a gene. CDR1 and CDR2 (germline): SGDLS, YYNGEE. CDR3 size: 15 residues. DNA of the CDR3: TGTGCCAGCAGCCCGGCGGGGGGGCCATCCCATGAGCAGTTCTTC. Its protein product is CASSPAGGPSHEQFF.

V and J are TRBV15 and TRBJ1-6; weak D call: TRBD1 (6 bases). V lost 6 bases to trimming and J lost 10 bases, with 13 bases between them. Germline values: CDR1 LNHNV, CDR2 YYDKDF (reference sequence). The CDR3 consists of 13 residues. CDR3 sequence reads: CATSSRGISPLHF. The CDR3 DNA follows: TGTGCCACCAGTTCCAGGGGAATCTCACCCCTCCACTTT.

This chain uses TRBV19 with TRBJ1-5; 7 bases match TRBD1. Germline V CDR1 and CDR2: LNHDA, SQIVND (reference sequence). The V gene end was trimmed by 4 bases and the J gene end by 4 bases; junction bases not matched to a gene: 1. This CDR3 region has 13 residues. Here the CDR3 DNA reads TGTGCCAGTAGTACGGACAGGAATCAGCCCCAGCATTTT. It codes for CASSTDRNQPQHF.

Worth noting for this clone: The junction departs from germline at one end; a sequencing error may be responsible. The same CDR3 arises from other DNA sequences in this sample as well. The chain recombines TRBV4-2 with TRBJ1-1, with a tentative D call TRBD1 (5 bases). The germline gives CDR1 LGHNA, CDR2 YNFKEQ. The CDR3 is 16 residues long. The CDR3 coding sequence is TGTGCCAGCAGTCAAGGGGAGGGTGCCGAGAACACTGAAGCTTTCTTT. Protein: CASSQGEGAENTEAFF.

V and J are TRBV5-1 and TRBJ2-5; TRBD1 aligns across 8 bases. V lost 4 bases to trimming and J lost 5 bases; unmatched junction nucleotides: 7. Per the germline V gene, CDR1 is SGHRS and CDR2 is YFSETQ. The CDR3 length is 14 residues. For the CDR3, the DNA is TGCGCCAGCAGCACCCGGACAGGGTTGGAGACCCAGTACTTC. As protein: CASSTRTGLETQYF.

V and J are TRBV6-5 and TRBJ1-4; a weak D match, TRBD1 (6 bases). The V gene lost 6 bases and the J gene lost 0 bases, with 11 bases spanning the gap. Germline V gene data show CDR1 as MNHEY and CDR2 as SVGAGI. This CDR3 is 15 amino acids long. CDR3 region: CASSGQLPTNEKLFF. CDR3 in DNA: TGTGCCAGCAGCGGACAGTTACCAACTAATGAAAAACTGTTTTTT.

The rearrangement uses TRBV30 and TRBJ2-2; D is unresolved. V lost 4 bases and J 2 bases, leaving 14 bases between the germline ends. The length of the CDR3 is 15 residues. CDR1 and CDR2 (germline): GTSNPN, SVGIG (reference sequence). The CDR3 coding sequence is TGTGCCTGGAAATCTGGCGGTTTAAACACCGGGGAGCTGTTTTTT. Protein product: CAWKSGGLNTGELFF.

The CDR3 DNA is TGTGCCAGTAGCTTACAGGGCATGAGTGGGGCTTTCTTT. Amino acids: CASSLQGMSGAFF. The chain carries TRBV19 and TRBJ1-1; D perhaps matches TRBD1 (6 bases). V lost 6 bases and J lost 11, with 19 bases in between. The CDR3 runs to 13 residues. Germline CDR1 and CDR2: LNHDA and SQIVND (reference sequence).

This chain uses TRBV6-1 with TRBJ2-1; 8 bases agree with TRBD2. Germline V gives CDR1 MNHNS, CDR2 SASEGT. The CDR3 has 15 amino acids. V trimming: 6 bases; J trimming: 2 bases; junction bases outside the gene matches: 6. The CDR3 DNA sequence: TGTGCCAGCAGCCCGGGACTAGACGCCTACAATGAGCAGTTCTTC. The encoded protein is CASSPGLDAYNEQFF.

The CDR3 DNA sequence: TGTGCCAGCAGCGTAGGGCACAGCCCCTACGAGCAGTACTTC. It encodes CASSVGHSPYEQYF. V usage is TRBV9 and J usage is TRBJ2-7; no clear D gene. Per the germline V gene, CDR1 is SGDLS and CDR2 is YYNGEE. This CDR3 is built from 14 residues. V lost 0 bases to trimming and J lost 2 bases, with 9 bases between them.

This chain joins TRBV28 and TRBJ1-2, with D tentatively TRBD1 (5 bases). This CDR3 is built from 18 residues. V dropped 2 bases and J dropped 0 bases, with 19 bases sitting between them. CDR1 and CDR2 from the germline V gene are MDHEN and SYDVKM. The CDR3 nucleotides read TGTGCCAGCAGTTTAGTCTTGGTACAGGAAGAGGCTAACTATGGCTACACCTTC. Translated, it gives CASSLVLVQEEANYGYTF.

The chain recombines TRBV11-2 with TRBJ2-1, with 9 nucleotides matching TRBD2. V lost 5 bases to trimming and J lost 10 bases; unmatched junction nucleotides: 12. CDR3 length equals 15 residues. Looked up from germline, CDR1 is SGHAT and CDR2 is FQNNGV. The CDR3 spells CASSLLGAGGMEQFF. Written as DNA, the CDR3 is TGTGCCAGCAGCCTTTTGGGAGCGGGAGGAATGGAGCAGTTCTTC. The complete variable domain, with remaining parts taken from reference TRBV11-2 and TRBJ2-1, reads EAGVAQSPRYKIIEKRQSVAFWCNPISGHATLYWYQQILGQGPKLLIQFQNNGVVDDSQLPKDRFSAERLKGVDSTLKIQPAKLEDSAVYLCASSLLGAGGMEQFFGPGTRLTVL.

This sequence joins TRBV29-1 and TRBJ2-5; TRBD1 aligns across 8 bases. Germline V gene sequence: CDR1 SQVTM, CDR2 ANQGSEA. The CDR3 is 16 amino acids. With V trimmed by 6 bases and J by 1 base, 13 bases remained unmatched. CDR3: CSVPISDRAIQETQYF. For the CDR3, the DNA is TGCAGCGTCCCCATATCGGACAGGGCTATCCAAGAGACCCAGTACTTC. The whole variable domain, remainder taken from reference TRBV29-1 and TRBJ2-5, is SAVISQKPSRDICQRGTSLTIQCQVDSQVTMMFWYRQQPGQSLTLIATANQGSEATYESGFVIDKFPISRPNLTFSTLTVSNMSPEDSSIYLCSVPISDRAIQETQYFGPGTRLLVL.

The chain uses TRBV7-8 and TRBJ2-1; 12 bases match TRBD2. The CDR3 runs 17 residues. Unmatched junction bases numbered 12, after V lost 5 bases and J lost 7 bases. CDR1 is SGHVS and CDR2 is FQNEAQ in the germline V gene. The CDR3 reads CASSALLLAGGSNEQFF. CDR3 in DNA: TGTGCCAGCAGCGCCCTTCTACTAGCGGGAGGATCGAATGAGCAGTTCTTC.

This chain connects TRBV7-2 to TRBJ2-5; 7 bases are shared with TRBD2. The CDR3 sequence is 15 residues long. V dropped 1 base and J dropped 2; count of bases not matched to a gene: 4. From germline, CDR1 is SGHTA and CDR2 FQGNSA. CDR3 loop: CASSLGGGGQETQYF. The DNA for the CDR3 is TGTGCCAGCAGCTTAGGTGGGGGAGGGCAAGAGACCCAGTACTTC.

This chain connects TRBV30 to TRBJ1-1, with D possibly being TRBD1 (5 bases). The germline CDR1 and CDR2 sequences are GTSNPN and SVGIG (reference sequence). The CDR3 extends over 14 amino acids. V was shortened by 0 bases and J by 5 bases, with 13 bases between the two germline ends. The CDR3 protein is CAWSVKFRETEAFF. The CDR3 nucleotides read TGTGCCTGGAGTGTAAAGTTCAGGGAAACTGAAGCTTTCTTT.

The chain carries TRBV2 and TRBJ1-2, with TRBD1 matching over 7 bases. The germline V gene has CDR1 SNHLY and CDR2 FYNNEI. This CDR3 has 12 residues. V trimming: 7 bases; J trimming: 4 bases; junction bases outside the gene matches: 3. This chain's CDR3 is CASTRQGYGYTF. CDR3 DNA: TGTGCCAGCACCAGACAGGGCTATGGCTACACCTTC. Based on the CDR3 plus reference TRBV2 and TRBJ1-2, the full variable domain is EPEVTQTPSHQVTQMGQEVILRCVPISNHLYFYWYRQILGQKVEFLVSFYNNEISEKSEIFDDQFSVERPDGSNFTLKIRSTKLEDSAMYFCASTRQGYGYTFGSGTRLTVV.

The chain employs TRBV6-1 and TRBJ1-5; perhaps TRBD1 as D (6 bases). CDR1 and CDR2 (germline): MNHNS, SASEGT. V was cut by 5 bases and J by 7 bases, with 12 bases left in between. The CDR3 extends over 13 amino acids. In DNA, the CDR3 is TGTGCCAGCAGTCCCCGGGACAAACAGCCCCAGCATTTT. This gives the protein CASSPRDKQPQHF.